The sequence of this T cell receptor (beta chain) was determined in a study of cytomegalovirus exposure and HLA in healthy donors. Whole-study context: In an early release, HLA-typed donors contributed approximately 80 million unique TCR sequences.

The donors were healthy bone marrow donors. Germline CDR1 and CDR2: SGHVS and FNYEAQ. The V end was cut by 7 bases, the J end by 0 bases, with 9 bases between. The CDR3 is 14 residues long. Amplification used 60 Vbeta primers and 13 Jbeta primers. The table came from immunoSEQ multiplex PCR; TCRdb's copy has only in-frame clones and leaves some out. The table includes more than 75,000 clones, approximately 69% detected once. The sequenced sample consisted of PBMCs. The chain has TRBV7-6 and TRBJ2-2; no definite D call. The source of this sequence is a middle-aged man in good health and CMV-seropositive. This chain's CDR3 is CASTFRANTGELFF. CDR3 nucleotide sequence: TGTGCCAGCACTTTTCGGGCGAACACCGGGGAGCTGTTTTTT.